This TCR beta chain was profiled in a study of T cells after yellow fever vaccination. General study findings and limits: Boosting was followed by the reappearance of most primary-vaccination clones (around 95% CD4, about 90% CD8).

Trimming took 0 bases from V and 4 from J; bases not matched to a gene: 4. From germline, CDR1 is SGHDT and CDR2 YYEEEE. The CDR3 length is 15 residues. TCRdb re-called the 5' RACE reads through MiXCR, storing one row per CDR3 protein. This sample carries about 260,000 distinct CDR3 sequences, roughly 13% of them seen once, and the ten largest clones take approximately 0.49%. This clonotype was detected a few times. What it binds is not known. The genes are TRBV5-6 and TRBJ2-1; 7 bases line up with TRBD1. This TCR was sampled from a man aged 25-45 years who received the YFV17D yellow fever vaccine. The sample here was CD4+ T cells sorted from PBMCs, taken 45 days after the yellow fever booster vaccination. The CDR3 DNA sequence: TGTGCCAGCAGCTTGGAGGGGGCACCATACAATGAGCAGTTCTTC. Protein: CASSLEGAPYNEQFF.